One sample yielded the 19 T cell receptor beta chains listed below, sequenced in a study of blood T cell repertoires in COVID-19. Repertoires were generated with immunoSEQ multiplex PCR, while TCRdb's copy carries only in-frame clones and drops some. Among tens of thousands of clones, roughly 70% were seen once, and the ten largest hold just under 4%. Sequencing used peripheral blood. Source of these receptors: a man between 65 and 85 years old with COVID-19, enrolled during active disease.

This clone was found a few times. The chain links TRBV4-2 to TRBJ2-7; 7 nucleotides agree with TRBD2. The germline CDR1 and CDR2 sequences are LGHNA and YNFKEQ. The CDR3 is made up of 15 amino acids. The J segment lost 2 bases and the V segment lost 3 bases, leaving 7 bases of the junction unmatched. The CDR3 here is CASSHLGEGAYEQYF. The CDR3 DNA follows: TGTGCCAGCAGCCACCTGGGGGAGGGCGCCTACGAGCAGTACTTC.

The J gene is TRBJ2-6, the V gene TRBV7-2; 7 nucleotides align to TRBD1. J was trimmed by 1 base and V by 1 base; bases with no gene match: 7. CDR1 and CDR2 (germline): SGHTA, FQGNSA. The CDR3 runs to 18 residues. The CDR3 loop reads CASSLEGQTLSGANVLTF. CDR3 in DNA: TGTGCCAGCAGCTTAGAGGGACAGACCCTATCTGGGGCCAACGTCCTGACTTTC. Supplemented by reference TRBV7-2 and TRBJ2-6, the full variable domain reads GAGVSQSPSNKVTEKGKDVELRCDPISGHTALYWYRQSLGQGLEFLIYFQGNSAPDKSGLPSDRFSAERTGGSVSTLTIQRTQQEDSAVYLCASSLEGQTLSGANVLTFGAGSRLTVL.

The gene calls are TRBV12-5 and TRBJ1-1, with 8 positions matching TRBD1. CDR3 size: 13 residues. Germline V gene data show CDR1 as LGHNT and CDR2 as FRNRAP. Trimming took 1 base from V and 7 from J; bases not matched to a gene: 2. The CDR3 region has the DNA TGTGCTAGTGGTTTGGAGGGGACAGGTGAAGCTTTCTTT. Protein sequence: CASGLEGTGEAFF.

The chain recombines TRBV27 with TRBJ1-5; perhaps TRBD1 as D (5 bases). V gave up 0 bases and J gave up 1 base, with 16 bases separating them. This CDR3 comprises 18 residues. Germline V gives CDR1 MNHEY, CDR2 SMNVEV (reference sequence). This chain's CDR3 is CASSLSAWGGVSNQPQHF. The CDR3 bases are TGTGCCAGCAGTTTATCGGCGTGGGGCGGGGTGAGCAATCAGCCCCAGCATTTT.

The V call is TRBV28, the J call TRBJ2-3; 7 nucleotides agree with TRBD2. V lost 3 bases, J lost 0 bases, and 6 bases stayed unmatched. Germline CDR1 MDHEN, CDR2 SYDVKM. There are 16 residues in the CDR3. The CDR3 DNA reads as TGTGCCAGCAGTTTGCCTAGCGGCGCTAGCACAGATACGCAGTATTTT. Translation: CASSLPSGASTDTQYF.

The chain recombines TRBV28 with TRBJ1-2; D might be TRBD1 (6 bases). In germline, CDR1 is MDHEN, CDR2 SYDVKM. CDR3 size: 14 residues. Trimming removed 3 bases at V and 8 bases at J, with 16 bases between. The CDR3 spells CASSFAQGLRGYTF. CDR3 DNA sequence: TGTGCCAGCAGTTTCGCGCAGGGGCTCAGGGGCTACACCTTC.

The rearrangement links TRBV28 to TRBJ2-2, with D possibly TRBD2 on 6 matching bases. CDR3 size: 19 residues. Germline V gene sequence: CDR1 MDHEN, CDR2 SYDVKM. With 6 bases removed from V and 0 bases from J, the gap between germline ends came to 23 bases. DNA of the CDR3: TGTGCCAGCAGCCTTACCCCTCCCCTTAGCGGATCGAACACCGGGGAGCTGTTTTTT. Translation gives CASSLTPPLSGSNTGELFF.

J is TRBJ2-6 and V is TRBV4-3; 7 nucleotides line up with TRBD2. Unmatched junction bases numbered 9, after V lost 1 base and J lost 0 bases. The CDR3 loop spans 19 amino acids. CDR1 and CDR2 from the germline V gene are LGHNA and YSLEER. The CDR3 coding sequence is TGCGCCAGCAGCCAAGTTGTGGCGGGAGCTAGCTCTGGGGCCAACGTCCTGACTTTC. It yields the protein CASSQVVAGASSGANVLTF.

The rearrangement joins TRBV2 to TRBJ2-1; 7 nucleotides align to TRBD2. The CDR3 is 13 residues long. The V and J ends lost 6 bases and 4 bases, in that order; junction bases with no gene match: 3. The germline V gene has CDR1 SNHLY and CDR2 FYNNEI. The CDR3 bases are TGTGCCAGCAGAACTAGCGTATACAATGAGCAGTTCTTC. This gives the protein CASRTSVYNEQFF.

This clone was seen a few times. The V and J genes are TRBV27 and TRBJ2-7; possibly TRBD1 for D (6 bases). Trimming removed 7 bases at V and 6 bases at J, with 22 bases between. The CDR3 runs to 15 residues. CDR1 and CDR2 (germline): MNHEY, SMNVEV (reference sequence). The CDR3: CASTKQGTLESEQYF. The CDR3 DNA sequence: TGTGCCAGCACCAAACAAGGGACACTTGAATCCGAGCAGTACTTC.

The chain joins TRBV6-5 to TRBJ1-2; D perhaps matches TRBD1 (5 bases). Trimming cost V 6 bases and J 4 bases, with 12 bases left between them. Germline V CDR1 and CDR2: MNHEY, SVGAGI. The CDR3 consists of 13 residues. The CDR3 protein is CASSTGVSYGYTF. The CDR3 DNA reads TGTGCCAGCAGCACAGGTGTTAGCTATGGCTACACCTTC.

V usage is TRBV6-6 and J usage is TRBJ2-5; D is possibly TRBD1 (6 bases). CDR1 is MNHNY, CDR2 SVGAGI, per germline (reference sequence). The CDR3 sequence is 14 residues long. V lost 0 bases and J lost 5, with 10 bases in between. The CDR3 protein is CASSYSNREETQYF. For the CDR3, the DNA is TGTGCCAGCAGTTACTCGAACAGGGAGGAGACCCAGTACTTC.

This clone has a single count. The chain couples TRBV29-1 to TRBJ2-5, with a tentative D call TRBD2 (6 bases). Germline assignment: CDR1 SQVTM and CDR2 ANQGSEA. The CDR3 has 15 residues. Trimming took off 4 bases at V and 4 bases at J, with 19 bases between the two ends. The CDR3 coding sequence is TGCAGCGTTGTCAAAGGTGGGCAGGGAGGAGAGACCCAGTACTTC. Encoded protein: CSVVKGGQGGETQYF.

This clone was observed a single time. The V and J genes are TRBV7-2 and TRBJ2-7; D might be TRBD1 (5 bases). The CDR3 length is 12 residues. Germline CDR1 and CDR2: SGHTA and FQGNSA. The ends were cut back, 5 bases at V and 4 bases at J, with 9 bases in the middle. Written as DNA, the CDR3 is TGTGCCAGCAGCCAGCAGGGATACGAGCAGTACTTC. As protein: CASSQQGYEQYF.

V usage is TRBV7-2 and J usage is TRBJ1-2; 7 positions agree with TRBD1. This CDR3 has 14 amino acids. The J segment lost 0 bases and the V segment lost 3 bases, leaving 1 base of the junction unmatched. CDR1 is SGHTA and CDR2 is FQGNSA in the germline V gene. The CDR3: CASSFQGANYGYTF. CDR3 bases: TGTGCCAGCAGCTTTCAGGGGGCTAACTATGGCTACACCTTC.

A few counts support this clone. The chain uses TRBV2 and TRBJ1-2; 7 nucleotides agree with TRBD1. V trimming: 3 bases; J trimming: 5 bases; junction bases outside the gene matches: 3. The CDR3 runs 13 residues. Germline V lookup: CDR1 SNHLY, CDR2 FYNNEI. CDR3 region: CASSEGTEYGYTF. The CDR3 DNA reads as TGTGCCAGCAGTGAGGGGACAGAGTATGGCTACACCTTC.

The chain uses TRBV6-5 and TRBJ2-3, with 11 bases fitting TRBD2. The CDR3 consists of 15 residues. CDR1 is MNHEY, CDR2 SVGAGI, per germline. Trimming cost V 6 bases and J 0 bases; bases outside gene matches: 2. CDR3 sequence reads: CASRGLADSTDTQYF. DNA for the CDR3: TGTGCCAGCAGGGGACTAGCGGATAGCACAGATACGCAGTATTTT.

As regards this clone: A read error is possible here, since a much larger clone lies one base away. Written as DNA, the CDR3 is TGTGCCAGCAACTTGGTAGTAGTGAGCTACGAGCAGTACTTC. Its protein is CASNLVVVSYEQYF. This sequence joins TRBV5-5 and TRBJ2-7, with D hard to call. CDR1 is SGHKS and CDR2 is YYEKEE in the germline V gene (reference sequence). The CDR3 has 14 amino acids.

This clone was seen more than once but under ten times. V is TRBV6-2 or TRBV6-3 and J is TRBJ2-2, with TRBD2 identical over 9 bases. V was clipped by 5 bases and J by 2 bases; unmatched bases: 3. The CDR3 has 15 amino acids. Germline CDR1 and CDR2: MNHEY and SVGEGT. The chain's CDR3 is CASSRAGGNTGELFF. The DNA for the CDR3 is TGTGCCAGCAGTCGAGCGGGAGGCAACACCGGGGAGCTGTTTTTT.